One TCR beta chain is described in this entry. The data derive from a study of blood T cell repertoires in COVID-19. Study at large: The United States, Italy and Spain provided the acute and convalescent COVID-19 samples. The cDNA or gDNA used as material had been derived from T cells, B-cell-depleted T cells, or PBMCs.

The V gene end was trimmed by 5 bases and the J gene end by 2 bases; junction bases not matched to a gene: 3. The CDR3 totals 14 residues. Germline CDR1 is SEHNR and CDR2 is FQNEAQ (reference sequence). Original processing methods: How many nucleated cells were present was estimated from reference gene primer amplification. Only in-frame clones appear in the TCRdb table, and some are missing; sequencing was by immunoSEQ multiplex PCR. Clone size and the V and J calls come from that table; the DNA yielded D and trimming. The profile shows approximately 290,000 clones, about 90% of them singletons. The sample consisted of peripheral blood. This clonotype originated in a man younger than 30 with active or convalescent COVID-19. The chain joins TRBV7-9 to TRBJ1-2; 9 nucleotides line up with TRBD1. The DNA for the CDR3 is TGTGCCAGCAGCCCGACAGGGGGAAACTATGGCTACACCTTC. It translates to CASSPTGGNYGYTF. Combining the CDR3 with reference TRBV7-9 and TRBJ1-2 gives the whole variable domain DTGVSQNPRHKITKRGQNVTFRCDPISEHNRLYWYRQTLGQGPEFLTYFQNEAQLEKSRLLSDRFSAERPKGSFSTLEIQRTEQGDSAMYLCASSPTGGNYGYTFGSGTRLTVV.